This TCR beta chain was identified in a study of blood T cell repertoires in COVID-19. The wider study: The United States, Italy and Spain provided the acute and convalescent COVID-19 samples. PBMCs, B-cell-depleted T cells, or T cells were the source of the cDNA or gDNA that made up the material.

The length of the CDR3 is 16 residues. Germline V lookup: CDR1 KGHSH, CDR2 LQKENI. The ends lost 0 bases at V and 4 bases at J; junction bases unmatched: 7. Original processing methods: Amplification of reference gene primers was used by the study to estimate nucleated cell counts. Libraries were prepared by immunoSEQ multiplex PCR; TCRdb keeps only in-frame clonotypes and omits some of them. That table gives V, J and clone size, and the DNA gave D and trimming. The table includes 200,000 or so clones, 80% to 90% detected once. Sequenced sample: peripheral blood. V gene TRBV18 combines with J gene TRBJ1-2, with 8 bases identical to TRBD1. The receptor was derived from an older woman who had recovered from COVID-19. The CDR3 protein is CASSPPSRGLFYGYTF. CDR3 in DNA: TGTGCCAGCTCACCACCTTCCAGGGGGCTATTCTATGGCTACACCTTC.